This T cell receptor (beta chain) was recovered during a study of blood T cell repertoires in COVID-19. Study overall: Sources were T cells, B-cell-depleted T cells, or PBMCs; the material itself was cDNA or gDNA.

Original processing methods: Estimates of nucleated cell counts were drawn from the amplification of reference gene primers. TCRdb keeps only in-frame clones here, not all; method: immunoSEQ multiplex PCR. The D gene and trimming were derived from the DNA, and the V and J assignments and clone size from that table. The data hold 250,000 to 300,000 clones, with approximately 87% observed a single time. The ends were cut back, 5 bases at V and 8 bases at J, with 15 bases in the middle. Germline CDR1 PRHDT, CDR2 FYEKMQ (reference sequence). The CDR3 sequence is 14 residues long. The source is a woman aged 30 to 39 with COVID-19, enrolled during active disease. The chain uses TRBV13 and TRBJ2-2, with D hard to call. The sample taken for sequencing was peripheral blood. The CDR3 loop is CASSPDWPEGELFF. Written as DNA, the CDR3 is TGTGCCAGCAGCCCCGACTGGCCGGAGGGGGAGCTGTTTTTT.